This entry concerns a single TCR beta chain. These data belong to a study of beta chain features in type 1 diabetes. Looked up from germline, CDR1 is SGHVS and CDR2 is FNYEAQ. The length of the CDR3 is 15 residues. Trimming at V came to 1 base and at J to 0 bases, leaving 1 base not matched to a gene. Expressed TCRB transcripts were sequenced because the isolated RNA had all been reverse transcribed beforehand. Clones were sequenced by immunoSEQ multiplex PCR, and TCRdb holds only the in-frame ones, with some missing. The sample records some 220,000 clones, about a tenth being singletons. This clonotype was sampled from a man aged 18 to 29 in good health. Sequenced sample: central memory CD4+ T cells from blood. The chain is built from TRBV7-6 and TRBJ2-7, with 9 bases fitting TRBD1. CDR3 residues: CASSLETGGSYEQYF. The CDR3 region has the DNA TGTGCCAGCAGCTTAGAGACAGGGGGCTCCTACGAGCAGTACTTC.